This T cell receptor (beta chain) is from a study of blood T cell repertoires in COVID-19. Data came from immunoSEQ multiplex PCR; TCRdb stores just in-frame clones and leaves some out. The table records around 83,000 clones, 86% of them present only once. V was clipped by 5 bases and J by 2 bases, with 21 bases between them. Germline loops: CDR1 MNHEY, CDR2 SMNVEV (reference sequence). The CDR3 consists of 18 residues. The origin of this receptor is a man aged 45 to 65 with active or convalescent COVID-19. The chain carries TRBV27 and TRBJ1-4; D is undetermined. Input material: peripheral blood. DNA for the CDR3: TGTGCCAGCAGTCTAACCTACAGTGGCGGGTCGACTAATGAAAAACTGTTTTTT. This translates into CASSLTYSGGSTNEKLFF.